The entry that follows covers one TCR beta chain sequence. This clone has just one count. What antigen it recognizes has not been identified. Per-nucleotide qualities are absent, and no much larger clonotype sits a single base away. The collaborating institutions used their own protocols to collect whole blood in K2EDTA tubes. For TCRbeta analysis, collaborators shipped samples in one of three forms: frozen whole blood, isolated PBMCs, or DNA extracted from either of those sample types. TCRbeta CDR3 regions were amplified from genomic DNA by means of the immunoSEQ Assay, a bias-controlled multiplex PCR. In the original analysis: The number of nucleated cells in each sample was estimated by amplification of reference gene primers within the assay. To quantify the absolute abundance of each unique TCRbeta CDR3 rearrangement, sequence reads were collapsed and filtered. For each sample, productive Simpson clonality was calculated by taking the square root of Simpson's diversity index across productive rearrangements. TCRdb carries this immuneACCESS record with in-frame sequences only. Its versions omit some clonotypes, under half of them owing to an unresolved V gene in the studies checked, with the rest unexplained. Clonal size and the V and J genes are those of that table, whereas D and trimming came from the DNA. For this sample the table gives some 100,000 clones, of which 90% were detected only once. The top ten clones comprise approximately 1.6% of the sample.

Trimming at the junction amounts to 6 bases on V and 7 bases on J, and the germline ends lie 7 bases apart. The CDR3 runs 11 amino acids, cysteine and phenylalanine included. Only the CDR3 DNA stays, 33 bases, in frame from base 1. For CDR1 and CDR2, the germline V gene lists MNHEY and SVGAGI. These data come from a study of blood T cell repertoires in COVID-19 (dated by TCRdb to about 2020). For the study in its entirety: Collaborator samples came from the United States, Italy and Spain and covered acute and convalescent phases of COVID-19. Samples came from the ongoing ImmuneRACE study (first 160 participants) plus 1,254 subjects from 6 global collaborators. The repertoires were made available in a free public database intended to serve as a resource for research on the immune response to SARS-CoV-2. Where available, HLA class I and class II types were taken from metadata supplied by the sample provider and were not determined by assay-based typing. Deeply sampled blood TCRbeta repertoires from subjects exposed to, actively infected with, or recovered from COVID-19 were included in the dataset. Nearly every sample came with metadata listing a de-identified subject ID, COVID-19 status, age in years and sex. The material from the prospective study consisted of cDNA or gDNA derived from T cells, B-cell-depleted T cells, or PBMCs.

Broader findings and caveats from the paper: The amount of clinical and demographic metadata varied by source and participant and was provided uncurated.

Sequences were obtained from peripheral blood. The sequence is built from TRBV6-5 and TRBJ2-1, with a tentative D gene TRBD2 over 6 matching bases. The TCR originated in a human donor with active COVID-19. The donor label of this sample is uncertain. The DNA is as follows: TGTGCCAGCAGCGGGAGAAATGAGCAGTTCTTC. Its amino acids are CASSGRNEQFF.